These T cell receptor beta chains were read from a single sample in a study of blood T cell repertoires in COVID-19. Profiling relied on immunoSEQ multiplex PCR, and the TCRdb table lists in-frame clones only, not all of them. The sample includes 150,000 to 200,000 clones, around three quarters of them seen just once. Sequencing input: PBMCs or T cells enriched from blood (not recorded which). Source of these receptors: a woman in her sixties or seventies in a cohort exposed to, infected with or recovered from COVID-19 (not recorded which). Both conserved end residues are part of each CDR3. A D gene is named only where the DNA matches it firmly. Size values are once, few and many counts, or a class for expanded clones, and some rows have none.

>TRBV21-1|-|TRBJ1-5|few
TGCCAAACCCGGGGGGAGGGACACCAAATGTCGGATAGCAATCAGCCCCAGCATTTT
CQTRGEGHQMSDSNQPQHF
>TRBV5-1|TRBD1|TRBJ2-2|-
TGCGCCAGCAGCATGTCCCCACTGGGACAGGGTCTGACCGGGGAGCTGTTTTTT
CASSMSPLGQGLTGELFF
>TRBV10-3|TRBD2|TRBJ2-3|-
TGTGCCATCAGTGAGCCCCCTGGCGGGAGGGCCGCTAGCACAGATACGCAGTATTTT
CAISEPPGGRAASTDTQYF
>TRBV3-1/TRBV3-2|TRBD1|TRBJ2-7|-
TGTGCCAGCAGCCAAGGTTGGGCAGGGGGCACACTATACGAGCAGTACTTC
CASSQGWAGGTLYEQYF
>TRBV11-1|-|TRBJ2-7|-
TGTGCCAGCAGCCGACCACCAACAGGGAATCCGTACGAGCAGTACTTC
CASSRPPTGNPYEQYF
>TRBV7-8|TRBD2|TRBJ2-7|-
TGTGCCAGCAGCCAACAGTTATGGGGCGGGAGCTACGAGCAGTACTTC
CASSQQLWGGSYEQYF
>TRBV11-2|TRBD1|TRBJ1-2|-
TGTGCCAGCAGCCCCGACAGGGACTATGGCTACACCTTC
CASSPDRDYGYTF
>TRBV11-1|-|TRBJ2-3|-
TGTGCCAGCAGCTTAGGACTAGCAGATACGCAGTATTTT
CASSLGLADTQYF
>TRBV6-2/TRBV6-3|TRBD1|TRBJ2-2|-
TGTGCCAGCAGCGGAACCGATGGGACAGCCAGGAACGCCGGGGAGCTGTTTTTT
CASSGTDGTARNAGELFF
>TRBV15|-|TRBJ1-6|-
TGTGCCACCAGCAGAGAGAGTAGGGGGAATTCACCCCTCCACTTT
CATSRESRGNSPLHF